The 19 T cell receptor beta chains below all came from one sample that was sequenced in a study of prognosis after radiotherapy for stage I lung cancer. Genomic DNA provided the template from which TCR beta CDR3 was amplified by two-round multiplex PCR. The authors ran first-round PCR with primers specific to each TRBV and TRBJ gene. In TCRdb, the multiplex PCR reads were re-called with MiXCR into one record per CDR3 protein. The data hold roughly 13,000 distinct CDR3 sequences, with approximately 60% observed a single time. The specimen was PBMCs, collected before or after stereotactic body radiation therapy (not recorded which). These receptors came from a donor over 45 with non-small cell lung cancer.

The chain is built from TRBV20-1 and TRBJ2-1; 15 bases are a match to TRBD2. V gave up 6 bases and J gave up 7 bases; unmatched junction bases: 10. There are 16 residues in the CDR3. From germline, CDR1 is DFQATT and CDR2 SNEGSKA (reference sequence). The CDR3 bases are TGCAGTGCCCCGGGACTAGCGGGAGGACGGGGGAATGAGCAGTTCTTC. Translating it yields CSAPGLAGGRGNEQFF.

This clonotype was detected many times. The chain combines TRBV10-3 with TRBJ2-1; TRBD2 agrees at 8 bases. The ends lost 0 bases at V and 9 bases at J; junction bases unmatched: 4. The length of the CDR3 is 14 residues. Germline V lookup: CDR1 ENHRY, CDR2 SYGVKD. This CDR3 reads CAISESDGRGEQFF. For the CDR3, the DNA is TGTGCCATCAGTGAGTCTGACGGGAGGGGTGAGCAGTTCTTC.

This clonotype has at least ten counts. The J gene is TRBJ2-7, the V gene TRBV9; 7 bases are a match to TRBD2. Germline V gene data show CDR1 as SGDLS and CDR2 as YYNGEE. With 0 bases clipped from V and 3 bases from J, the junction kept 6 bases outside the gene matches. This CDR3 is 15 amino acids long. The CDR3 DNA sequence: TGTGCCAGCAGCGTAGCGGCGGGAGAGGGCTACGAGCAGTACTTC. It yields the protein CASSVAAGEGYEQYF.

This rearrangement joins TRBV6-1 to TRBJ2-7, with D perhaps matching TRBD2 (5 bases). Germline V gives CDR1 MNHNS, CDR2 SASEGT. The V gene lost 0 bases and the J gene lost 2 bases, with 14 bases spanning the gap. This CDR3 contains 16 residues. CDR3 sequence reads: CASSEAQRGITYEQYF. The DNA of the CDR3 is TGTGCCAGCAGTGAAGCGCAACGGGGTATTACCTACGAGCAGTACTTC.

By share, this clonotype ranks as medium-sized. The V gene is TRBV7-3, the J gene TRBJ2-7, with 8 bases matching TRBD2. This CDR3 spans 18 amino acids. V was clipped by 5 bases and J by 0 bases; unmatched bases: 15. Germline V CDR1 and CDR2: SGHTA, FQGTGA. As DNA, the CDR3 is TGTGCCAGCAGCCCCCCGTATGCGGCGGGAGGAGGCTCCTACGAGCAGTACTTC. Translation gives CASSPPYAAGGGSYEQYF.

This clonotype was detected a few times. The chain links TRBV24-1 to TRBJ2-1, with 7 positions matching TRBD1. Looked up from germline, CDR1 is KGHDR and CDR2 is SFDVKD. The CDR3 is 17 residues long. V gave up 12 bases and J gave up 0 bases; unmatched junction bases: 16. The CDR3 loop is CAPFGQDHPSSYNEQFF. Here the CDR3 DNA reads TGTGCCCCATTTGGACAGGATCATCCAAGCTCCTACAATGAGCAGTTCTTC.

The V gene is TRBV11-2, the J gene TRBJ2-7; TRBD2 agrees at 7 bases. Germline V lookup: CDR1 SGHAT, CDR2 FQNNGV. V dropped 6 bases and J dropped 5; count of bases not matched to a gene: 7. The CDR3 is made up of 13 amino acids. CDR3 loop: CASRPAGSDEQYF. In DNA form, the CDR3 reads TGTGCCAGCAGACCAGCGGGAAGCGACGAGCAGTACTTC.

The V and J genes are TRBV6-2 or TRBV6-3 and TRBJ1-5, with 7 positions matching TRBD1. The trim removed 6 bases at V and 0 bases at J, leaving 17 bases unmatched. The CDR3 has 19 residues. CDR1 and CDR2 (germline): MNHEY, SVGEGT. CDR3 nucleotides: TGTGCCAGCAGCGAATACGGGACAGACCTTCTCTATAGCAATCAGCCCCAGCATTTT. The encoded protein is CASSEYGTDLLYSNQPQHF.

This rearrangement joins TRBV9 to TRBJ1-6; D not resolved. The CDR3 is 15 residues long. Trimming stripped 0 bases from V and 8 bases from J, with 12 bases between. CDR1 and CDR2 (germline): SGDLS, YYNGEE. The CDR3 loop is CASSVGGFLDSPLHF. CDR3 in DNA: TGTGCCAGCAGCGTAGGAGGGTTTTTGGATTCACCCCTCCACTTT.

The chain joins TRBV6-2 or TRBV6-3 to TRBJ2-2; possibly TRBD1 for D (5 bases). Looked up from germline, CDR1 is MNHEY and CDR2 is SVGEGT. The length of the CDR3 is 15 residues. Trimming removed 2 bases at V and 0 bases at J, with 7 bases between. CDR3 bases: TGTGCCAGCAGTTACCGCAGGGCGAACACCGGGGAGCTGTTTTTT. This codes for CASSYRRANTGELFF.

This rearrangement joins TRBV9 to TRBJ1-4; D uncertain. Between the trimmed V and J ends, which lost 3 bases and 8 bases, there was a span of 11 bases. The CDR3 totals 13 residues. From germline, CDR1 is SGDLS and CDR2 YYNGEE. This CDR3 is CASSGHVGEKLFF. As DNA, the CDR3 is TGTGCCAGCAGCGGGCATGTAGGCGAAAAACTGTTTTTT.

In this sample, this clonotype is medium-sized. The gene calls are TRBV7-9 and TRBJ2-3; D gene ambiguous. This CDR3 has 13 residues. V was shortened by 4 bases and J by 2 bases, with 7 bases between the two germline ends. The germline CDR1 and CDR2 sequences are SEHNR and FQNEAQ (reference sequence). Written as DNA, the CDR3 is TGTGCCAGCAGCTGGACGCTCACAGATACGCAGTATTTT. It yields the protein CASSWTLTDTQYF.

Of note for this clonotype: A far larger clone lies a single base away; this is likely a read error. The genes are TRBV7-9 and TRBJ2-1; D not certain. Germline CDR1 reads SEHNR; CDR2 reads FQNEAQ (reference sequence). Trimming left V 0 bases short and J 9 bases short, with 6 bases between. This CDR3 has 12 amino acids. The CDR3 bases are TGTGCCAGCAGCTTAGCGCAGGTTGAGCAGTTCTTC. It specifies CASSLAQVEQFF.

There are a few counts of this clonotype. The CDR3 sequence: CSAISPSGTSFSNEQFF. As DNA, the CDR3 is TGCAGTGCTATTTCCCCCTCCGGGACTAGTTTCTCCAATGAGCAGTTCTTC. The V call is TRBV20-1, the J call TRBJ2-1; the match to TRBD2 covers 8 bases. The trim removed 4 bases at V and 6 bases at J, leaving 17 bases unmatched. The germline V gene has CDR1 DFQATT and CDR2 SNEGSKA (reference sequence). This CDR3 region has 17 residues.

There are many counts of this clonotype. The chain joins TRBV10-3 to TRBJ2-7; D remains ambiguous. The CDR3 length is 13 residues. Germline V gene sequence: CDR1 ENHRY, CDR2 SYGVKD. The V end was cut by 4 bases, the J end by 3 bases, with 10 bases between. The CDR3 nucleotides are TGTGCCATCAGTGTTGCCCTGAACTACGAGCAGTACTTC. It yields the protein CAISVALNYEQYF.

This clonotype is deemed medium-sized. This chain links TRBV28 with TRBJ2-5; 7 bases line up with TRBD2. The J call may be mistaken, given a closer DNA end match to TRBJ2-1. The CDR3 covers 14 residues. The germline CDR1 and CDR2 sequences are MDHEN and SYDVKM. Here the CDR3 DNA reads TGTGCCAGCAGTTTAAGCGGGATCCACAATGAGCAGTTCTTC. Translation: CASSLSGIHNEQFF.

The chain is built from TRBV7-2 and TRBJ2-2; TRBD1 is a possible D gene (6 bases). Germline V gives CDR1 SGHTA, CDR2 FQGNSA. The V end was cut by 10 bases, the J end by 1 base, with 13 bases between. The CDR3 consists of 14 residues. The CDR3 sequence: CAMGAEVNTGELFF. The CDR3 DNA follows: TGTGCCATGGGGGCGGAGGTGAACACCGGGGAGCTGTTTTTT.

This clonotype was detected ten times or more. This rearrangement joins TRBV9 to TRBJ2-2, with D perhaps TRBD2 (6 bases). Trimming shortened V by 0 bases and J by 4 bases, and 16 bases separated the two germline ends. Germline assignment: CDR1 SGDLS and CDR2 YYNGEE. There are 17 residues in the CDR3. The DNA for the CDR3 is TGTGCCAGCAGCGTAGGGCCTTCCGGGAGTGTCACCGGGGAGCTGTTTTTT. It specifies CASSVGPSGSVTGELFF.

This clonotype is labeled as medium-sized. This chain joins TRBV11-3 and TRBJ2-7, with TRBD2 as a possible D gene (6 bases). Per the germline V gene, CDR1 is SGHNT and CDR2 is YENEEA. The ends were cut back, 5 bases at V and 1 base at J, with 18 bases in the middle. CDR3 length: 16 residues. The CDR3 DNA is TGTGCCAGCAGCGTCGGACGCAGCGGAGGGTCCTACGAGCAGTACTTC. As protein: CASSVGRSGGSYEQYF.